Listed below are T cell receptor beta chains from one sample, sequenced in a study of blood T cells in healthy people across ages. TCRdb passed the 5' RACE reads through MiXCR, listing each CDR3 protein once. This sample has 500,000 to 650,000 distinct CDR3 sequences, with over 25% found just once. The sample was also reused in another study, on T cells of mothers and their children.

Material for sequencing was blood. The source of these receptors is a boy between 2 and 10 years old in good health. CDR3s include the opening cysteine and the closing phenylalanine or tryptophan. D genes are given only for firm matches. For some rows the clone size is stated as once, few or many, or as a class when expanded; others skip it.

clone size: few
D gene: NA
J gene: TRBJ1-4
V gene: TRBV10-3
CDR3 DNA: TGTGCCAGTTCGGGTAGTTCAACTAATGAAAAACTGTTTTTT
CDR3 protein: CASSGSSTNEKLFF

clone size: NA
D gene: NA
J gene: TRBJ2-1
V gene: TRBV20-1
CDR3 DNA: TGCAGTGCTTCGAGGGGCGGGACGAATGAGCAGTTCTTC
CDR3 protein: CSASRGGTNEQFF

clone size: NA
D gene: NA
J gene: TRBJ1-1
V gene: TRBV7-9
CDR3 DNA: TGTGCCAGCAGCTCGGGGTTCGGAGCTTTCTTT
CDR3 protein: CASSSGFGAFF

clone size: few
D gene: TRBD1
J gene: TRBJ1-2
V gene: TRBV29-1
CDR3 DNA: TGCAGCGTGGACAGGGGGCCTGTCTATGGCTACACCTTC
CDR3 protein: CSVDRGPVYGYTF

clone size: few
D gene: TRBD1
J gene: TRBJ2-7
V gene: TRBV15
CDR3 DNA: TGTGCCACCAGCAGAGAAGGCCGGGACAGGGGTTCCGAGCAGTACTTC
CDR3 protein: CATSREGRDRGSEQYF

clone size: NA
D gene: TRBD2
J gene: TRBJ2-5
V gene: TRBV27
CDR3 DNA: TGTGCCAGCAGTTTATGGTCCGATCGGGGGGAAGAGACCCAGTACTTC
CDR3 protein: CASSLWSDRGEETQYF

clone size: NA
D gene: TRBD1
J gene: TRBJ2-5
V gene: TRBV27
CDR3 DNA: TGTGCCAGCAGTTCCCAGCGACAGGGGGAGACCCAGTACTTC
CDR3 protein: CASSSQRQGETQYF

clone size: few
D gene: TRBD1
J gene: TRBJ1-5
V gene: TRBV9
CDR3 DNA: TGTGCCAGCAGCGGCCGGGACAGTGTGAATCAGCCCCAGCATTTT
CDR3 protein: CASSGRDSVNQPQHF

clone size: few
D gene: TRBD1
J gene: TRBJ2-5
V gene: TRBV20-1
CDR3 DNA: TGCAGTGCTCGGACAGGGGTAGAGACCCAGTACTTC
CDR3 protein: CSARTGVETQYF

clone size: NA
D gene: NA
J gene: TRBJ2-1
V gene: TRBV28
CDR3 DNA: TGTGCGAGCAGGGTCAGGGTAGGATGGAATGAGCAGTTCTTC
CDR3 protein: CASRVRVGWNEQFF

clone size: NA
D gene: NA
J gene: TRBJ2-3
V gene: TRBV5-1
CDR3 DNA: TGCGCCAGCAGCCTGGTCCACGGGTCCCCTAGCACAGATACGCAGTATTTT
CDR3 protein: CASSLVHGSPSTDTQYF

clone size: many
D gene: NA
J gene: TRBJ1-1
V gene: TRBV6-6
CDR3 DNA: TGTGCCAGCAGCCCCCGTCGGCAGGTGAACACTGAAGCTTTCTTT
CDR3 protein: CASSPRRQVNTEAFF

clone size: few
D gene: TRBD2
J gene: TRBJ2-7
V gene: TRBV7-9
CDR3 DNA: TGTGCCAGCAGCCGGGCGGGAGTCTACGAGCAGTACTTC
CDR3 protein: CASSRAGVYEQYF

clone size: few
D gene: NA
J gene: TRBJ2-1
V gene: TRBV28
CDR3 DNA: TGTGCCAGCAGTTTAGGCGGGGCTAGGCCAAATGAGCAGTTCTTC
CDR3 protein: CASSLGGARPNEQFF

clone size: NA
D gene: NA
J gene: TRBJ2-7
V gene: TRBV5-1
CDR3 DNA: TGCGCCAGCATGAACGACGGGGCTGGGGGCGAGCAGTACTTC
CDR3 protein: CASMNDGAGGEQYF

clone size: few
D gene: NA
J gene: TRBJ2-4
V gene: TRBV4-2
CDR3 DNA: TGTGCCAGCAGCCAAGATCAGAAAGCTGCCATTCAGTACTTC
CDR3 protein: CASSQDQKAAIQYF

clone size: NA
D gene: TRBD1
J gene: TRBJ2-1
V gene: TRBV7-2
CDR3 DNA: TGTGCCAGCAGCAGCCGACAGGGCCCGGCTGAGCAGTTCTTC
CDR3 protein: CASSSRQGPAEQFF

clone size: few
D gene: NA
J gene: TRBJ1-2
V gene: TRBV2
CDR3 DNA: TGTGCCAGCAGTGAAAGGGGATCGGTAGGTGGCTACACCTTC
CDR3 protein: CASSERGSVGGYTF

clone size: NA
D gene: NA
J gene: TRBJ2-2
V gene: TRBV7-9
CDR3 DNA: TGTGCCAGCAGCTTAGGGGTTTGGAACACCGGGGAGCTGTTTTTT
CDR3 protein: CASSLGVWNTGELFF

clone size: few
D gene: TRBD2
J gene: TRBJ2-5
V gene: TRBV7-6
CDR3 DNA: TGTGCCAGCAGCCTGGGACTAGCGGGGGATGGGGAGACCCAGTACTTC
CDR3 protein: CASSLGLAGDGETQYF

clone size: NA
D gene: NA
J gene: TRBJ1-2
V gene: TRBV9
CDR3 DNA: TGTGCCAGCAGCGGGGCAAACAGTGAGACTAACTATGGCTACACCTTC
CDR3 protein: CASSGANSETNYGYTF

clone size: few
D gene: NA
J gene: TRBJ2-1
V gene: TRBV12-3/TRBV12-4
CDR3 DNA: TGTGCCAGCAGTCTTAAAGGGTGGTACAATGAGCAGTTCTTC
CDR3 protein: CASSLKGWYNEQFF

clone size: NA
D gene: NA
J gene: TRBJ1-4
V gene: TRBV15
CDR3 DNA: TGTGCCACCAGCAGAACCACAGAGTTTGGGTTGTCTAATGAAAAACTGTTTTTT
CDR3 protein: CATSRTTEFGLSNEKLFF

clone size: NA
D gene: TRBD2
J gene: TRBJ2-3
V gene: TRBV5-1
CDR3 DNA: TGCGCCAGCAGCTCTGCGACTAGCGGGCGAACAGATACGCAGTATTTT
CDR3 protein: CASSSATSGRTDTQYF

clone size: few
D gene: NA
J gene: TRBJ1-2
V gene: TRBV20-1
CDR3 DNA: TGCAGTGCTAGGTCGAGGGGTTATGGCTACACCTTC
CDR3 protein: CSARSRGYGYTF

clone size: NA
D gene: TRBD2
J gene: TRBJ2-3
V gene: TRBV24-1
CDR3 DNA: TGTGCCACCAGTGATTTGGAATCGACTAGCGGGAGGCCAGATACGCAGTATTTT
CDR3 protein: CATSDLESTSGRPDTQYF

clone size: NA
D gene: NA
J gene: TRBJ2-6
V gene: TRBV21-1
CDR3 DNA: TGTGCCAGGCCCCTCTCTGGGGCCAACGTCCTGACTTTC
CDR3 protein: CARPLSGANVLTF

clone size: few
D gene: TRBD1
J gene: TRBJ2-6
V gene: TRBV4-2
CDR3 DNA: TGTTCCAGCAGCCAAGAACGGCGGACAGGGGTCTCTGGGGCCAACGTCCTGACTTTC
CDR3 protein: CSSSQERRTGVSGANVLTF

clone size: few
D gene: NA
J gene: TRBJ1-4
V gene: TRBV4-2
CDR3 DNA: TGTGCCAGGTTCTCAGGGGACATAAATAATGAAAAACTGTTTTTT
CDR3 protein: CARFSGDINNEKLFF

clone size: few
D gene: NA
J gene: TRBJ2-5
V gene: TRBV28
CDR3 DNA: TGTGCCAGCAGACAACTTCCTGCAGAGACCCAGTACTTC
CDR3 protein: CASRQLPAETQYF

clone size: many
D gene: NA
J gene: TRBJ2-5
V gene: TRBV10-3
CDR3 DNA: TGTGCCATCAGTGCCCTCCCCTCGGAGACCCAGTACTTC
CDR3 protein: CAISALPSETQYF

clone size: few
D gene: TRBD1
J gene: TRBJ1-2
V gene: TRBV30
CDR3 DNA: TGTGCCTGGAGGATCGCCGGGACAGGGCATGGCTACACCTTC
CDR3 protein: CAWRIAGTGHGYTF

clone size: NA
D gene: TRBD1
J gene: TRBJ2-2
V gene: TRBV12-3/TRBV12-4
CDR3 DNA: TGTGCCAGCAGTGACGACAGGGGGAACACCGGGGAGCTGTTTTTT
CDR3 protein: CASSDDRGNTGELFF

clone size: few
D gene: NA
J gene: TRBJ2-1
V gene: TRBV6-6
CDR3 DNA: TGTGCCAGCAGTTCAAACTACGGCTATGAGCAGTTCTTC
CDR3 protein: CASSSNYGYEQFF

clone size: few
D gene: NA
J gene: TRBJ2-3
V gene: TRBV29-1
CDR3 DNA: TGCGGCGGGGCTGGCGGGAGCACAGATACGCAGTATTTT
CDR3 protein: CGGAGGSTDTQYF

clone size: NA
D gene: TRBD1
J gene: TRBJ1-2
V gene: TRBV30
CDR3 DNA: TGTGCCTGGAGTGAACAGGGGCGCACTGGCTACACCTTC
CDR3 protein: CAWSEQGRTGYTF

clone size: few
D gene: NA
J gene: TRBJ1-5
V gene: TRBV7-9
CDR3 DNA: TGCGCCAGCAGCCAACAAAGTCAGCCCCAGCATTTT
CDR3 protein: CASSQQSQPQHF

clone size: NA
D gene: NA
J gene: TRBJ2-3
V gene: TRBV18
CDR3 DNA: TGTGCCAGCTTGACTGCCGGCACAGATACGCAGTATTTT
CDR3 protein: CASLTAGTDTQYF

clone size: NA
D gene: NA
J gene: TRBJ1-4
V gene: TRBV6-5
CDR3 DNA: TGTGCCAGCAGTTACATGGGAGGCATCGATGAAAAACTGTTTTTT
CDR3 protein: CASSYMGGIDEKLFF

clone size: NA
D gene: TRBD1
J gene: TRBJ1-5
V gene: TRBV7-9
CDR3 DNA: TGTGCCAGCAGCCTACAGGGGGATAGACAGCCCCAGCATTTT
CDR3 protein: CASSLQGDRQPQHF

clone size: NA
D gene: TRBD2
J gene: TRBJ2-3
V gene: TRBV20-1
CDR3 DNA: TGCAGTGCTGAGGGGATTTTTTTAACTAGCGGGAATACAGATACGCAGTATTTT
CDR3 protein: CSAEGIFLTSGNTDTQYF

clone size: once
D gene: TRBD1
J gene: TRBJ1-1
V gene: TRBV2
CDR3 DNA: TGTGCCAGCAGAGTAGCACAGGGGACGGGCACTGAAGCTTTCTTT
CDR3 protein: CASRVAQGTGTEAFF

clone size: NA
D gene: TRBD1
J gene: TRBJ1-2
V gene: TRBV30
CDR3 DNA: TGTGCCTGGAGTTCCCCGCGGGGACAGAACTATGGCTACACCTTC
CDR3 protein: CAWSSPRGQNYGYTF

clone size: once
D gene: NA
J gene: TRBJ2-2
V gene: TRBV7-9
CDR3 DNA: TGTGCCAGCAGGGCGACGAACACGAGGCCCGGGGAGCTGTTTTTT
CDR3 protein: CASRATNTRPGELFF

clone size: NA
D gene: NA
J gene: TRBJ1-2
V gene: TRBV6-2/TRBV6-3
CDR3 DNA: TGTGCCAGCAGTCCTCGCCTGACATACCTCTTGGATGGCTACACCTTC
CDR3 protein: CASSPRLTYLLDGYTF

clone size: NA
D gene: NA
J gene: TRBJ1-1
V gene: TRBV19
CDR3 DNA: TGTGCCAGTAGTATAGATGGGCGTTGGACTGAAGCTTTCTTT
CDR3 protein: CASSIDGRWTEAFF

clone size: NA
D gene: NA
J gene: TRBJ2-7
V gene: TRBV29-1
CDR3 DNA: TGCAGCGTTGTATCTCGGGCCTACGAGCAGTACTTC
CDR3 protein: CSVVSRAYEQYF

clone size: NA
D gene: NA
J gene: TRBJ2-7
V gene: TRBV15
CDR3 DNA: TGTGCCACCAGCATTACGCAGACCTACGAGCAGTACTTC
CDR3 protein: CATSITQTYEQYF

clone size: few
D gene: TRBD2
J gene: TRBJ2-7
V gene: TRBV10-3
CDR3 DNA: TGTGCCACTTCCCCGGGACTAGGGGAATCCTACGAGCAGTACTTC
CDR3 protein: CATSPGLGESYEQYF